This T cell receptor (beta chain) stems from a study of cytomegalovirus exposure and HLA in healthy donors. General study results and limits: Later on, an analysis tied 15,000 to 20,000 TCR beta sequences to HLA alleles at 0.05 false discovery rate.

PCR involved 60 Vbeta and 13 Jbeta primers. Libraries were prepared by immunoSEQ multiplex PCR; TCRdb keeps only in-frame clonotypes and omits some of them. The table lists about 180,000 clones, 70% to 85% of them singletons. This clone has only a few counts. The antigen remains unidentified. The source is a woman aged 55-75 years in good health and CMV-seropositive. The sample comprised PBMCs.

CDR3 coding DNA: TGTGCCAGCAGTTCACAGGGCGGAGAGACCCAGTACTTC. Its protein is CASSSQGGETQYF. V is TRBV7-7 and J is TRBJ2-5; tentatively, D is TRBD1 (6 bases). Trimming removed 6 bases from V and 4 bases from J, with 12 bases in between. Germline V CDR1 and CDR2: SSHAT, FNYEAQ (reference sequence). This CDR3 has 13 residues.